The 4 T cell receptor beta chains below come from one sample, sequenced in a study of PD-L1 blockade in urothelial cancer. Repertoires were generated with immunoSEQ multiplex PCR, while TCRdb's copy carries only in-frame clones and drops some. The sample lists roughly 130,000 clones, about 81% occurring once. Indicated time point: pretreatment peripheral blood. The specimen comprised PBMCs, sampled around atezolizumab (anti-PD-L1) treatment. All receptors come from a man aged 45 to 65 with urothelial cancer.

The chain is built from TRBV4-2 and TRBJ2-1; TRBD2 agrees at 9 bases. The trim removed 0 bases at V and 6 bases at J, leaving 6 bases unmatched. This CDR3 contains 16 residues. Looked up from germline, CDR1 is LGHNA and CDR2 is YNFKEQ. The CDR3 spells CASSQELAGVPNEQFF. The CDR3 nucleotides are TGTGCCAGCAGCCAAGAATTAGCGGGAGTCCCCAATGAGCAGTTCTTC.

In nucleotides, the CDR3 is TGCGCCAGCAGCTCCACAACAGGGACAACTAACTATGGCTACACCTTC. It translates to CASSSTTGTTNYGYTF. V gene TRBV5-1 combines with J gene TRBJ1-2; TRBD1 might be the D (6 bases). V was shortened by 3 bases and J by 0 bases, with 15 bases between the two germline ends. Germline loops: CDR1 SGHRS, CDR2 YFSETQ. CDR3 size: 16 residues.

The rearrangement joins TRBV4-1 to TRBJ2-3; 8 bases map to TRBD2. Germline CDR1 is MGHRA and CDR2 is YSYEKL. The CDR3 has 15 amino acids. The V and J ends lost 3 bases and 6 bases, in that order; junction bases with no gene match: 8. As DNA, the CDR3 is TGCGCCAGCAGCCATCCTGGACTAGCTTTTGATACGCAGTATTTT. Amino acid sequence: CASSHPGLAFDTQYF.

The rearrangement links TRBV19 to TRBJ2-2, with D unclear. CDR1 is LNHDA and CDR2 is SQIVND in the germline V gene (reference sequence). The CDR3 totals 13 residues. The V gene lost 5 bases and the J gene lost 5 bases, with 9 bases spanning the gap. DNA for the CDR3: TGTGCCAGTAGTTCGGGTAGGACCGGGGAGCTGTTTTTT. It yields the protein CASSSGRTGELFF.